This record concerns one T cell receptor beta chain sequence. The table lists this clone with a count of one. Its antigen is unknown. No base qualities exist here, and no much larger clone lies one base off it. The data were obtained in a study of T cell responses to AZD1222 COVID-19 vaccine (TCRdb year 2021). In the study overall: AZD1222 recipients given second doses at about 4 weeks or at about 12 weeks were pooled, since spike-specific TCR depth and breadth were not found to differ between the two schedules. TCR sequencing was performed for about 250 trial participants, of whom 207 were given two doses of AZD1222 and some 25 were given two doses of MenACWY control vaccine. Trial participants were enrolled by age into 18-55, 56-69 and 70-plus year subgroups, with around 150, 28 and 57 TCR-sequenced participants respectively.

The time point label, read with the paper, signifies: baseline before first vaccination. Samples from vaccinated people were obtained from the UK trials COV001 and COV002, which included a single-blind randomized controlled phase 2/3 trial of AZD1222 (ChAdOx1 nCoV-19) in healthy adults. Trial participant PBMC samples were collected at day 0 and day 28 after the second dose for TCRbeta chain sequencing. The CDR3 regions of human TCRbeta chains were analyzed by immunosequencing. Turning to the authors' computational methods: Repertoire TCRs were matched against a reference library of SARS-CoV-2-specific TCRs generated with the MIRA antigen-specificity platform. Breadth was defined as the fraction of unique TCRs that were SARS-CoV-2-associated, and depth was defined as the fraction of total T cells that were SARS-CoV-2-associated. Using the MIRA data, each spike-specific TCR was mapped to the spike region that the TCR reacts to and placed in a CD4 or CD8 class. Log10-transformed breadth and depth values were compared by one-way ANOVA with Sidak's multiple comparisons tests. Entries here come from immuneACCESS through TCRdb and include only in-frame sequences with V and J called. Some clones fail to appear in such tables; in the studies checked, an unresolved V gene covers under half of the shortfall, and the cause of the remainder is unknown. V and J calls and clone size come straight from that table; D and trimming were deduced from the DNA. Here the sample has about 97,000 clones; 85% to 90% occur a single time. Jointly, the top ten make up 6.5% to 8% of the sample.

Results the study describes overall, beyond this receptor: Conclusions about previously exposed vaccinees are limited, since just five to seven AZD1222 recipients were seropositive for SARS-CoV-2 at baseline. Because no day 14 peak-response samples were available, repertoires were characterized only after the peak T cell response. Nearly half of unique spike-specific TCRs reportedly recognized epitopes outside regions mutated in the B.1.351 and B.1.1.7 variants. A significant rise in spike-specific TCR breadth and depth was observed after two AZD1222 doses relative to day 0 and relative to MenACWY recipients. Participants were mostly white British and included more females than males, and it was suggested by the authors that clonal diversity may have been underestimated. In the small 56-69-year group, the increase in depth fell short of significance, most likely because of low power. CD4 TCRs associated with the vaccine covered the entire spike protein, and the dominant responses were in regions 160-218 and 743-854.

Cut back by 8 bases and 4 bases, the V and J ends lie 22 bases apart. From cysteine to phenylalanine, the CDR3 is 16 amino acids long. CDR3 DNA only is kept here, 48 bases in frame from base 1. According to the germline V gene (reference sequence), CDR1 reads LNHDA and CDR2 reads SQIVND. Sequences were derived from peripheral blood, sampled on day 0 of AZD1222 vaccination. In this chain, TRBV19 is recombined with TRBJ2-3; the D gene is possibly TRBD2, with 6 bases matching. The TCR sequence derives from an adult in good health. The bases are TGTGCCAGTCCGGGACTTAAAACGTCCGAGTCAGATACGCAGTATTTT. The resulting protein is CASPGLKTSESDTQYF.